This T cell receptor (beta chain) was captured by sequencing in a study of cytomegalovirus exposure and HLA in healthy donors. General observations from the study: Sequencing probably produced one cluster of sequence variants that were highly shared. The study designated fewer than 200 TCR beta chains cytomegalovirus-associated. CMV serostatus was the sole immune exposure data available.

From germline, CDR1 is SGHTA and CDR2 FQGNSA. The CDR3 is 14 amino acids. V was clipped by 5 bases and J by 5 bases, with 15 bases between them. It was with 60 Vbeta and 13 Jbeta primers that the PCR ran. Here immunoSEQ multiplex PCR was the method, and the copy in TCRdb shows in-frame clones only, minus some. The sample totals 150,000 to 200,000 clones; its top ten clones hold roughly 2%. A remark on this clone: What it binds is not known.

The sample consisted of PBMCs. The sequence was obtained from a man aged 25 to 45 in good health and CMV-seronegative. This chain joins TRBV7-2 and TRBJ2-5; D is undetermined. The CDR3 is CASSKDGQLETQYF. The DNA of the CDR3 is TGTGCCAGCAGCAAAGATGGCCAGTTGGAGACCCAGTACTTC. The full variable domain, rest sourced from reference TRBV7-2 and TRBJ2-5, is GAGVSQSPSNKVTEKGKDVELRCDPISGHTALYWYRQSLGQGLEFLIYFQGNSAPDKSGLPSDRFSAERTGGSVSTLTIQRTQQEDSAVYLCASSKDGQLETQYFGPGTRLLVL.